This entry describes one T cell receptor (beta chain). No antigen is known for it. The record has no base qualities; no much larger clone is one base away. The sample originates from a study of cytomegalovirus exposure and HLA in healthy donors (TCRdb year 2017). Regarding the research as a whole: An earlier analysis of roughly 610 of the donors reported around 280 Gb of sequence data and roughly 120 million unique TCR beta sequences obtained from around 190 million T cells. An early release covering more than 500 HLA-typed donors comprised about 300 gigabases of sequencing data and around 80 million unique TCR sequences. The genetic ancestry cluster associated with self-reported Caucasian donors included approximately 85% of the approximately 410 genotyped donors. The study aimed to test whether signatures of past pathogen exposure could be identified by cataloging public T cell receptors. The study profiled the T cell repertoires of under 850 subjects by immunosequencing and related them to cytomegalovirus serostatus. Besides the first cohort of under 700 subjects, a separate validation cohort made up of 120 different subjects was used. The study combined high-throughput TCR immunosequencing, statistical association of individual TCRs with disease status, and machine learning to predict cytomegalovirus infection status. To study patterns of TCR occurrence, a later analysis re-analyzed previously published TCR beta repertoires from 700 or so donors and added high-resolution HLA genotyping. The later analysis used no new phenotypic data to find candidate immune exposures, relying instead on TCR beta sequences and their occurrence across donors. An earlier analysis of 587 of the donors used high-throughput TCR beta sequencing to judge whether each TCR beta V gene segment behaved as functional or pseudogenic. Alongside the repertoire data, information on donor age, sex, ethnicity and CMV serostatus was compiled. A later genetic analysis took genome-wide SNP genotypes for about three fifths of the 666 donors and used that subset as a discovery cohort. Every repertoire in the discovery cohort had been generated on one and the same sequencing platform. Both class I and class II loci were covered by HLA typing, at four-digit resolution. Typing coverage differed by locus: A, B, C, DRB1 and DQB1 were typed in roughly 629-630 donors, DQA1 in roughly 500, DPA1 in nearly 610, and DPB1 in just under 490. Because of strong linkage in the cohort, roughly five DR-DQ haplotypes were treated as single units for association and clustering. On average, roughly 240,000 unique TCR beta nucleotide sequences were sequenced per donor among 398 genotyped donors of the cohort, with roughly 18% of those sequences being non-productive.

The cohort comprised fewer than 750 healthy bone marrow donors. Cohort members were all nominally healthy when sampled, although unrecorded immune exposures were likely present. The donor tested CMV seropositive and was one of the 289 seropositive cohort members. Each donor provided a peripheral blood sample, and peripheral blood mononuclear cells were used for TCR beta sequencing. The Qiagen DNeasy Blood Extraction Kit was used to extract genomic DNA from the blood cell samples. Findings and caveats that apply to the study as a whole: In a later analysis, HLA-associated TCR beta chains were found to be more clonally expanded and to have lower generation probabilities than equally common non-associated chains. Most TCR sequences were observed very rarely across donors, whereas some public TCRs were present in many individuals. An earlier analysis of 450 to 750 of the donors showed that most TCR beta V segments appeared in productive rearrangements either about 87% or about 30% of the time, which broadly matched IMGT annotations. A later genetic analysis associated a missense DCLRE1C variant with V-gene and J-gene trimming of TCR beta chains, and an independent cohort replicated the association. The authors suggested that the approach could potentially be generalized to other disease states and immunological phenotypes. A later analysis found that most CMV-associated TCR beta chains appeared HLA-restricted, with HLA associations seemingly driven largely by CMV exposure. Immune exposure information for the cohort was limited to CMV serostatus. In a later analysis, the rate of TCR association differed among HLA loci, with DRB1 alleles having the most associated TCRs and HLA-C alleles having the fewest. Only TCR beta chains were sequenced in this cohort, and the absence of alpha or paired-chain data limited detectable features. Some IMGT-functional V segments, including TRBV6-2 and TRBV6-3, could not be distinguished by the 87-base-pair reads and were therefore excluded. The study gave a list of 150 to 200 TCR beta chains associated with cytomegalovirus. A later analysis associated 15,000 to 20,000 TCR beta sequences with specific HLA alleles at a false discovery rate of 0.05. Because counts were too low, roughly 18 rarely observed V segments, including chromosome 9 orphons, were left out of the earlier analysis of about 500 of the donors. A later genetic analysis reported fewer N-insertions in productive TCRs among donors in an Asian-associated ancestry cluster than the roughly 700-donor mean. Strong co-occurrence of HLA alleles, especially DR and DQ, made assigning TCR associations to individual alleles difficult. A few of the identified cytomegalovirus-associated TCR beta chains were confirmed in vitro to be specific for cytomegalovirus antigens. Cytomegalovirus status was reported to be diagnosed by the classifier with high specificity and sensitivity in both the original and validation cohorts. According to a later analysis, parvovirus B19, influenza, CMV and Epstein-Barr virus appeared linked to several top co-occurrence clusters. A further reported finding was that TCR beta sequences accurately predicted the HLA-A and HLA-B alleles for most subjects in the first cohort. Correlated functional status among segregating V segments might reflect linkage disequilibrium, but an unknown experimental factor could not be ruled out. A cluster of highly shared sequence variants was judged likely to represent a technical artifact of the sequencing pipeline. Presence/absence analyses assumed roughly uniform sequencing depth across donors, an assumption that may not hold. Because HLA typing was unavailable for some donors at each locus, only the typed subset was used in association tests.

Ends trimmed: V by 5 bases, J by 1 base; bases unmatched to a gene: 7. From a lookup of the germline V gene, CDR1 and CDR2 are ENHRY and SYGVKD. From the cysteine through the phenylalanine, the CDR3 covers 15 amino acids. CDR3 DNA only is kept here, 45 bases in frame from base 1. The library was prepared using the immunoSEQ multiplex PCR assay. For the multiplex PCR, a mixture combining 60 forward primers for TCR Vbeta segments and 13 reverse primers for TCR Jbeta segments was used. A multiplex PCR assay on genomic DNA amplified the CDR3 region of rearranged TCR beta genes. On the Illumina HiSeq System, the amplified TCR beta libraries were sequenced as 87-base-pair reads. Under the source paper's analysis protocol: A later analysis counted approximately 76 million unique TCR beta chains across the 666 repertoires, and around 9.9 million of these chains were shared by at least two donors. To remove PCR and sequencing errors, raw reads were error-corrected and collapsed into unique sequences using a nearest-neighbor algorithm that merged closely related sequences. To assign V, D and J gene segments, CDR3 sequences were aligned to IMGT reference sequences. Each retained sequence needed at least a six-nucleotide match to both a V gene segment and a J gene segment. Rearrangements were classified as productive when the CDR3 lacked stop codons and remained in frame with V and J, and all other rearrangements were classified as non-productive. Following IMGT convention, CDR3 was defined as the stretch from the second conserved V-encoded cysteine to the conserved J-encoded phenylalanine. The earlier analysis of a few hundred of the donors excluded sequences that lacked an unambiguous match to a single V gene segment. An earlier analysis of a few hundred of the donors called V segments functional above 56.7% productive rearrangements and segregating when the between-donor standard deviation exceeded 5%. A statistical classification framework was developed to diagnose cytomegalovirus status using the catalog of TCR beta chain sequences. In a later analysis, V and J genes were assigned by comparing TCR nucleotide sequences against IMGT/GENE-DB human TR gene sequences. A later analysis assigned CDR3 sequences and most-parsimonious VDJ recombination scenarios with the TCRdist pipeline. In a later analysis, each TCR beta chain was defined by its CDR3 amino acid sequence together with its V-gene family, and reads without a unique V-gene family were excluded. As a way to deal with suspected cross-contamination and a sequencing artifact, a later analysis dropped 450 to 600 nucleotide sequences that were highly shared and had low generation probability. In a later analysis, a clonal expansion index was calculated for each public chain from normalized within-repertoire ranks of inferred template counts. In a later analysis, generation probabilities were computed with a VDJ recombination model fitted to out-of-frame rearrangements, and the resulting probabilities were checked against IGoR. In a later analysis, TCR-TCR, TCR-HLA and TCR-CMV co-occurrence was scored with hypergeometric tests, and a repertoire-size bias correction was applied to TCR pairs. A later analysis estimated false discovery rates by permuting HLA or CMV assignments 20 times. A later analysis grouped co-occurring TCRs with DBSCAN, adding TCRdist sequence similarity when clustering within HLA-allele-positive subsets. Repertoires with fewer than 30,000 or more than 120,000 public chains, plus five repertoires with anomalous nucleotide sharing, were excluded from co-occurrence clustering. Not all clones reach the TCRdb copy of this immuneACCESS table, which keeps in-frame sequences only. Checked studies attribute under half of the gap to unresolved V genes and leave the rest unexplained. The V and J calls and the clone size are those of that table, but D and trimming were determined from the DNA. For this sample there are 150,000 to 200,000 clones; 81% appear just once. 4.9% of the sample is in the top ten clones.

The specimen was PBMCs. The chain is encoded by TRBV10-3 joined to TRBJ2-5, and 7 junction bases match TRBD1. This receptor was taken from a woman aged 18 to 35 in good health and CMV-seropositive. CDR3 sequence: CAISTGTAIQETQYF. The nucleotides are TGTGCCATCAGTACAGGGACAGCCATCCAAGAGACCCAGTACTTC.